The rows below give T cell receptor beta chains drawn from one sample of a study of blood T cells in healthy people across ages. TCRdb ran MiXCR on the 5' RACE reads and lists one entry per CDR3 protein. The data show some 920,000 distinct CDR3 sequences, roughly 51% seen once. Material for sequencing was blood. Receptor source: a woman between 55 and 75 years old in good health. Each CDR3 is given with its conserved first and last residue. D genes are given only for firm matches. The size entry is marked missing in some rows and otherwise reads once, few, many or a size class.

-	-	TRBV21-1	TRBJ2-3	CASSTDGSTDTQYF	TGTGCCAGCAGCACGGACGGGAGCACAGATACGCAGTATTTT
-	few	TRBV6-6	TRBJ2-5	CASSYGADRETQYF	TGTGCCAGCAGTTACGGGGCAGACCGAGAGACCCAGTACTTC
TRBD2	few	TRBV15	TRBJ2-1	CATSSGGRGYNEQFF	TGTGCCACCAGCAGCGGCGGGAGGGGATACAATGAGCAGTTCTTC
-	few	TRBV28	TRBJ2-7	CASTPPASREQYF	TGTGCCAGCACTCCTCCGGCCAGTCGGGAGCAGTACTTC
-	-	TRBV7-2	TRBJ2-3	CASSRRRDSTDTQYF	TGTGCCAGCAGCCGGAGGCGGGACAGCACAGATACGCAGTATTTT
-	-	TRBV7-9	TRBJ2-7	CARSLAVEQYF	TGTGCCCGCAGCTTAGCAGTCGAGCAGTACTTC
-	few	TRBV4-1	TRBJ2-3	CASSLGLGAPDTQYF	TGCGCCAGCAGCCTCGGGCTAGGTGCCCCAGATACGCAGTATTTT
-	-	TRBV29-1	TRBJ2-6	CSVPFPASGANVLTF	TGCAGCGTTCCATTTCCAGCCTCTGGGGCCAACGTCCTGACTTTC
TRBD2	-	TRBV7-2	TRBJ2-7	CASSLAPGTSGFYEQYF	TGTGCCAGCAGCTTAGCGCCCGGGACTAGCGGGTTCTACGAGCAGTACTTC
-	-	TRBV18	TRBJ2-4	CASSPDGGGKNIQYF	TGTGCCAGCTCACCAGATGGAGGGGGCAAAAACATTCAGTACTTC
-	few	TRBV27	TRBJ2-7	CASSPIHSGGSSYEQYF	TGTGCCAGCAGCCCCATCCACTCAGGGGGGAGCTCCTACGAGCAGTACTTC
-	-	TRBV10-2	TRBJ2-7	CASRVGISYEQYF	TGCGCCAGCAGAGTAGGGATCTCCTACGAGCAGTACTTC
TRBD2	few	TRBV20-1	TRBJ2-7	CRATSGASYEQYF	TGCAGGGCTACGAGCGGGGCGTCCTACGAGCAGTACTTC
TRBD1	many	TRBV29-1	TRBJ2-3	CSVRQGFLTDTQYF	TGCAGCGTCCGACAGGGATTTTTGACAGATACGCAGTATTTT
-	-	TRBV6-2/TRBV6-3	TRBJ2-3	CASGFPGSETDTQYF	TGTGCCAGCGGTTTCCCCGGGAGTGAGACAGATACGCAGTATTTT
-	-	TRBV21-1	TRBJ2-1	CASSATGTGNDEQFF	TGTGCCAGCAGCGCCACCGGGACAGGGAATGATGAGCAGTTCTTC
-	-	TRBV7-2	TRBJ2-7	CASSPPATGAYEQYF	TGTGCCAGCAGCCCCCCCGCGACGGGGGCCTACGAGCAGTACTTC
TRBD1	-	TRBV5-1	TRBJ2-3	CASGRDRTDTQYF	TGCGCCAGCGGCAGGGACAGAACAGATACGCAGTATTTT
TRBD1	-	TRBV7-2	TRBJ1-2	CASSLDNRGGNYGYTF	TGTGCCAGCAGCTTAGATAACAGGGGAGGCAACTATGGCTACACCTTC
TRBD2	-	TRBV7-9	TRBJ2-1	CASSNGAGGFSSSYNEQFF	TGTGCCAGCAGCAACGGAGCGGGAGGCTTTTCGAGCTCCTACAATGAGCAGTTCTTC
-	-	TRBV7-2	TRBJ1-1	CASSLDPGMSTEAFF	TGTGCCAGCAGCTTAGACCCGGGGATGAGCACTGAAGCTTTCTTT
-	-	TRBV20-1	TRBJ2-1	CSASLTRAGQFF	TGCAGTGCTAGCCTGACCCGGGCTGGGCAGTTCTTC
-	few	TRBV3-1	TRBJ2-1	CASSPTTYNEQFF	TGTGCCAGCAGCCCCACGACCTACAATGAGCAGTTCTTC
-	-	TRBV19	TRBJ2-1	CASSRGSYNEQFF	TGTGCCAGCAGTAGAGGCAGTTACAATGAGCAGTTCTTC
TRBD1	once	TRBV28	TRBJ1-2	CASSWGQYNYGYTF	TGTGCCAGCAGTTGGGGACAGTATAACTATGGCTACACCTTC
TRBD1	few	TRBV28	TRBJ2-7	CASSPPGQGFEQYF	TGTGCCAGCAGTCCACCGGGACAGGGCTTCGAGCAGTACTTC
TRBD1	few	TRBV28	TRBJ2-7	CAAGTGNYEQYF	TGTGCCGCCGGGACAGGGAACTACGAGCAGTACTTC
-	-	TRBV2	TRBJ2-4	CASSEALLIAKNIQYF	TGTGCCAGCAGTGAAGCGCTTCTTATAGCCAAAAACATTCAGTACTTC
-	-	TRBV7-2	TRBJ2-7	CASSLFGIYEQYF	TGTGCCAGCAGCTTATTCGGCATCTACGAGCAGTACTTC
-	-	TRBV20-1	TRBJ2-1	CSASPLGGSYNEQFF	TGCAGTGCTAGCCCGTTAGGGGGGTCCTACAATGAGCAGTTCTTC
TRBD1	-	TRBV15	TRBJ1-2	CATSRDQTGSSYTF	TGTGCCACCAGCAGAGATCAGACAGGGAGTAGCTACACCTTC
TRBD1	-	TRBV15	TRBJ2-7	CATSREVRGQGEQYF	TGTGCCACCAGCAGAGAGGTCAGGGGGCAGGGCGAGCAGTACTTC
-	-	TRBV20-1	TRBJ2-2	CSAEALLTGELFF	TGCAGTGCTGAAGCCTTACTCACCGGGGAGCTGTTTTTT
TRBD1	-	TRBV12-3/TRBV12-4	TRBJ2-3	CASSLGDRTQYF	TGTGCCAGCAGTTTGGGGGACAGGACTCAGTATTTT
TRBD2	-	TRBV6-2/TRBV6-3	TRBJ2-2	CASSRGTSGSAGELFF	TGTGCCAGCAGCCGCGGGACTAGCGGGAGTGCCGGGGAGCTGTTTTTT
TRBD2	-	TRBV4-2	TRBJ2-1	CASSQEPGTSGSRARNEQFF	TGTGCCAGCAGCCAAGAGCCCGGGACTAGCGGGAGTCGGGCTCGGAATGAGCAGTTCTTC
-	few	TRBV12-3/TRBV12-4	TRBJ2-5	CATNAGGETQYF	TGTGCCACCAATGCCGGGGGAGAGACCCAGTACTTC
-	few	TRBV11-2	TRBJ2-7	CASSLGSLNEQYF	TGTGCCAGCAGCTTAGGATCCCTAAACGAGCAGTACTTC